This is a list of T cell receptor beta chains from one sample in a study of T cell changes during pregnancy in multiple sclerosis. Sequencing was performed with immunoSEQ multiplex PCR; in TCRdb, only in-frame clones are kept and a portion is missing. Of roughly 110,000 clones listed, 91% are singletons. The source was peripheral blood, collected before pregnancy. The receptors come from a female donor with multiple sclerosis, enrolled in a pregnancy study. CDR3s include the opening cysteine and the closing phenylalanine or tryptophan. The D gene is left open where the match is weak. Clone size is stated in some rows and not others, as once, few, many or a class when expanded.

>TRBV5-1|TRBJ1-5|NA|NA
CASSPGLNNQPQHF
TGCGCCAGCAGCCCGGGACTGAACAATCAGCCCCAGCATTTT
>TRBV2|TRBJ1-1|NA|NA
CASQGANTEAFF
TGTGCCAGTCAGGGCGCGAACACTGAAGCTTTCTTT
>TRBV18|TRBJ2-7|NA|TRBD1
CASSRTGSEYEQYF
TGTGCCAGCTCACGGACAGGGAGCGAGTACGAGCAGTACTTC
>TRBV27|TRBJ2-1|NA|TRBD1
CASSYRGLTYNEQFF
TGTGCCAGCAGTTATAGGGGGCTGACCTACAATGAGCAGTTCTTC
>TRBV10-3|TRBJ1-1|NA|TRBD1
CAISESNRGPMNTEAFF
TGTGCCATCAGTGAGTCGAACAGGGGGCCGATGAACACTGAAGCTTTCTTT
>TRBV7-9|TRBJ2-3|NA|NA
CASSPTDTQYF
TGTGCCAGCAGCCCTACAGATACGCAGTATTTT
>TRBV2|TRBJ2-1|NA|NA
CASSDRDYNEQFF
TGTGCCAGCAGTGACCGGGATTACAATGAGCAGTTCTTC
>TRBV7-2|TRBJ2-3|NA|TRBD2
CASSQGRGVPDTQYF
TGTGCCAGCAGCCAGGGCCGGGGGGTTCCAGATACGCAGTATTTT
>TRBV19|TRBJ2-3|NA|NA
CASSISATSTDTQYF
TGTGCCAGTAGTATAAGTGCTACTAGCACAGATACGCAGTATTTT
>TRBV15|TRBJ1-1|NA|NA
CATSRDFSGNTEAFF
TGTGCCACCAGCAGAGATTTCTCGGGGAACACTGAAGCTTTCTTT
>TRBV6-1|TRBJ2-7|NA|NA
CASSGSTYEQYF
TGTGCCAGCTCTGGCAGTACCTACGAGCAGTACTTC
>TRBV7-3|TRBJ2-1|NA|NA
CASSLNGQAAQYNEQFF
TGTGCCAGCAGCTTAAATGGCCAAGCGGCACAATACAATGAGCAGTTCTTC
>TRBV19|TRBJ2-7|few|TRBD1
CASTPLAGGYEQYF
TGTGCCAGTACCCCATTGGCAGGGGGTTACGAGCAGTACTTC
>TRBV6-1|TRBJ2-7|NA|TRBD1
CASSWDRGLTYEQYF
TGTGCCAGCAGTTGGGACAGGGGGCTAACCTACGAGCAGTACTTC
>TRBV6-1|TRBJ2-7|NA|NA
CASSEIRDYEQYF
TGTGCCAGCAGTGAAATTCGGGACTACGAGCAGTACTTC
>TRBV18|TRBJ1-1|NA|TRBD1
CASSPWGDRGPAGEAFF
TGTGCCAGCTCACCGTGGGGGGACAGGGGCCCCGCGGGTGAAGCTTTCTTT
>TRBV7-9|TRBJ1-3|NA|NA
CASSLDQRGNTIYF
TGTGCCAGCAGCTTAGACCAGCGCGGCAACACCATATATTTT
>TRBV7-2|TRBJ1-2|NA|TRBD1
CASSSSGTEIFHTF
TGTGCCAGCAGCTCATCCGGGACAGAGATATTCCACACCTTC
>TRBV18|TRBJ2-1|NA|NA
CASSPPGTVVEQFF
TGTGCCAGCTCACCACCGGGGACTGTCGTTGAGCAGTTCTTC
>TRBV9|TRBJ2-1|NA|TRBD2
CASSGTSGSWIEQFF
TGTGCCAGCAGCGGGACTAGCGGGAGTTGGATTGAGCAGTTCTTC
>TRBV7-8|TRBJ2-1|NA|TRBD2
CASSSSPIAGVENEQFF
TGTGCCAGCAGCTCCTCTCCGATAGCGGGAGTGGAAAATGAGCAGTTCTTC
>TRBV19|TRBJ1-5|NA|NA
CASTNTGNNQPQHF
TGTGCCAGTACAAATACAGGGAACAATCAGCCCCAGCATTTT
>TRBV28|TRBJ1-5|NA|TRBD1
CASRAVMIPGGYSNQPQHF
TGTGCCAGCAGGGCAGTGATGATTCCAGGGGGTTATAGCAATCAGCCCCAGCATTTT
>TRBV2|TRBJ2-1|NA|NA
CASSELRGQGQFF
TGTGCCAGCAGTGAACTGAGGGGACAAGGACAGTTCTTC
>TRBV29-1|TRBJ2-4|NA|TRBD2
CSVVGGSKNIQYF
TGCAGCGTTGTGGGGGGGTCGAAAAACATTCAGTACTTC
>TRBV6-5|TRBJ2-5|NA|NA
CASADAVETQYF
TGTGCCAGTGCCGATGCGGTGGAGACCCAGTACTTC
>TRBV5-1|TRBJ1-1|NA|NA
CASKIGGGRTEAFF
TGCGCGAGCAAAATTGGGGGGGGTCGCACTGAAGCTTTCTTT
>TRBV5-5|TRBJ2-5|NA|TRBD2
CASSVGLAGVGETQYF
TGTGCCAGCAGCGTCGGACTAGCGGGAGTAGGGGAGACCCAGTACTTC
>TRBV18|TRBJ1-1|NA|NA
CASSPPVNTEAFF
TGTGCCAGCTCACCACCCGTGAACACTGAAGCTTTCTTT
>TRBV4-1|TRBJ2-6|NA|NA
CASSQDLGVGANVLTF
TGCGCCAGCAGCCAAGATTTAGGGGTCGGGGCCAACGTCCTGACTTTC
>TRBV30|TRBJ2-3|NA|NA
CAWSIGTQYF
TGTGCCTGGAGCATCGGTACGCAGTATTTT
>TRBV7-9|TRBJ2-5|NA|TRBD2
CASRKERGGRETQYF
TGTGCCAGCAGGAAGGAGCGGGGGGGCCGCGAGACCCAGTACTTC
>TRBV7-9|TRBJ2-7|NA|TRBD1
CASSQQGDTHEQYF
TGTGCCAGCAGTCAACAGGGGGACACCCACGAGCAGTACTTC
>TRBV30|TRBJ1-5|once|NA
CAWSSTHAYSNQPQHF
TGTGCCTGGAGTTCCACCCACGCCTATAGCAATCAGCCCCAGCATTTT
>TRBV19|TRBJ1-1|NA|TRBD1
CASSRPRDRAMNTEAFF
TGTGCCAGTAGTAGACCGCGGGACAGGGCCATGAACACTGAAGCTTTCTTT
>TRBV30|TRBJ1-1|NA|NA
CASRLSTEAFF
TGTGCCTCCCGACTTAGCACTGAAGCTTTCTTT
>TRBV18|TRBJ2-3|NA|NA
CASSPKSGWSTDTQYF
TGTGCCAGCTCACCAAAGAGCGGGTGGAGCACAGATACGCAGTATTTT
>TRBV2|TRBJ1-5|NA|TRBD1
CASRSRTGLSNQPQHF
TGTGCCAGCAGAAGTAGGACAGGGTTAAGCAATCAGCCCCAGCATTTT
>TRBV6-1|TRBJ2-1|NA|TRBD2
CASSRTSQIHNEQFF
TGTGCCAGCAGCCGGACTAGCCAAATCCACAATGAGCAGTTCTTC
>TRBV7-2|TRBJ2-1|once|TRBD2
CASSLGLAGVGEQFF
TGTGCCAGCAGCCTAGGGCTAGCGGGAGTTGGTGAGCAGTTCTTC
>TRBV6-5|TRBJ1-1|NA|TRBD1
CASIPGGGRNTEAFF
TGTGCCAGCATCCCAGGGGGCGGAAGGAACACTGAAGCTTTCTTT
>TRBV7-9|TRBJ2-7|once|TRBD1
CASRGGLRNEQYF
TGTGCCAGCCGAGGGGGCTTGAGAAACGAGCAGTACTTC
>TRBV7-9|TRBJ1-6|NA|NA
CASRRDIENSPLHF
TGTGCCAGCAGGAGGGACATAGAGAATTCACCCCTCCACTTT